This T cell receptor (beta chain) was identified during a study of blood T cell repertoires in COVID-19 (dated by TCRdb to about 2020). As for the study more broadly: Collaborator samples came from the United States, Italy and Spain and covered acute and convalescent phases of COVID-19. HLA class I and class II types, where available, came from metadata supplied by the sample provider rather than from assay-based typing. The dataset comprised deeply sampled blood TCRbeta repertoires from subjects exposed to, actively infected with, or recovered from COVID-19. The repertoires were released in a freely available public database meant as a resource for research on the immune response to SARS-CoV-2. A de-identified subject ID, COVID-19 status, age in years and sex were almost always included in the sample metadata. The samples were drawn from two sources: the first 160 participants of the ongoing ImmuneRACE study, and 1,200 or so subjects contributed by 6 global collaborators. The prospective study material was composed of cDNA or gDNA derived from T cells, B-cell-depleted T cells, or PBMCs. On the study overall, not on this receptor specifically: The quantity of clinical and demographic metadata differed by source and by participant and was supplied without curation.

Measured from the cysteine to the phenylalanine, the CDR3 is 14 residues long. The entry retains the CDR3 DNA only, 42 bases that are in frame from base 1. V trim: 2 bases; J trim: 7 bases; unmatched bases: 4. Taken from the germline V gene (reference sequence), the CDR1 and CDR2 loops are GTSNPN and SVGIG. The immunoSEQ Assay, a bias-controlled multiplex PCR, was used to amplify TCRbeta CDR3 regions from genomic DNA. From the authors' description of their analysis: The number of nucleated cells in each sample was estimated from the amplification of reference gene primers within the assay. To quantify the absolute abundance of each unique TCRbeta CDR3 rearrangement, sequence reads were collapsed and filtered. Productive Simpson clonality was computed per sample as the square root of Simpson's diversity index over productive rearrangements. TCRdb carries this immuneACCESS record with in-frame sequences only. Its versions omit some clonotypes, under half of them owing to an unresolved V gene in the studies checked, with the rest unexplained. The DNA was the basis for D and trimming; V, J and clone size are from that table. The sample table lists tens of thousands of clones, over 75% of them with a count of one. The top ten clonotypes cover 8.5% to 10% of the sample.

A remark on this clone: The target of this receptor is not known. The sample holds no much larger clone one base away, and base qualities are not on file.

The collaborating institutions used their own protocols to collect whole blood in K2EDTA tubes. Collaborator samples were shipped for TCRbeta analysis as frozen whole blood, isolated PBMCs, or DNA extracted from either sample type. The chain was built from TRBV30 and TRBJ1-5, with TRBD1 identical over 11 junction bases. This sequence originates from a human donor in a cohort sampled during active COVID-19. What was sequenced was peripheral blood. Here the CDR3 is given as CAWSPGQGEQPQHF. The nucleotides are TGTGCCTGGAGTCCGGGACAGGGGGAACAGCCCCAGCATTTT.